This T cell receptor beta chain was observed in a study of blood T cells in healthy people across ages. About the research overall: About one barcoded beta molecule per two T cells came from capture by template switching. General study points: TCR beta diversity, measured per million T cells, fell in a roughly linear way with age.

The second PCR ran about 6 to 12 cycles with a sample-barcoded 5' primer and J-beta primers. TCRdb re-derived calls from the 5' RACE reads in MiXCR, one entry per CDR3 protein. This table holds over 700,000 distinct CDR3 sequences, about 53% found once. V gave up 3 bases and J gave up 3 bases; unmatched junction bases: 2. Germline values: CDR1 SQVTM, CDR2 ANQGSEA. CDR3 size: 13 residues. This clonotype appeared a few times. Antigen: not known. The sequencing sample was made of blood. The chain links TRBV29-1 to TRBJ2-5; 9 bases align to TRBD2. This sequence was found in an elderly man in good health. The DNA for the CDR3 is TGCAGCGTTGAGCGACTAGCGGAAGAGACCCAGTACTTC. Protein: CSVERLAEETQYF.